This T cell receptor beta chain was documented in a study of blood T cell repertoires in COVID-19. CDR1 is MNHNS, CDR2 SASEGT, per germline. The CDR3 covers 16 residues. Losses at the gene ends were 3 bases for V and 2 bases for J; bases not matched to a gene: 7. Libraries were prepared by immunoSEQ multiplex PCR; TCRdb keeps only in-frame clonotypes and omits some of them. In the table there are about 76,000 clones, 70% to 90% of which are singletons. Sequencing input: peripheral blood. The rearrangement uses TRBV6-1 and TRBJ1-3, with TRBD1 matching over 7 bases. This sequence was found in a man aged 60 to 75 with COVID-19, enrolled during active disease. CDR3 coding DNA: TGTGCCAGCAGTGACACAGGGGCCGCAGCTGGAAACACCATATATTTT. This translates into CASSDTGAAAGNTIYF.